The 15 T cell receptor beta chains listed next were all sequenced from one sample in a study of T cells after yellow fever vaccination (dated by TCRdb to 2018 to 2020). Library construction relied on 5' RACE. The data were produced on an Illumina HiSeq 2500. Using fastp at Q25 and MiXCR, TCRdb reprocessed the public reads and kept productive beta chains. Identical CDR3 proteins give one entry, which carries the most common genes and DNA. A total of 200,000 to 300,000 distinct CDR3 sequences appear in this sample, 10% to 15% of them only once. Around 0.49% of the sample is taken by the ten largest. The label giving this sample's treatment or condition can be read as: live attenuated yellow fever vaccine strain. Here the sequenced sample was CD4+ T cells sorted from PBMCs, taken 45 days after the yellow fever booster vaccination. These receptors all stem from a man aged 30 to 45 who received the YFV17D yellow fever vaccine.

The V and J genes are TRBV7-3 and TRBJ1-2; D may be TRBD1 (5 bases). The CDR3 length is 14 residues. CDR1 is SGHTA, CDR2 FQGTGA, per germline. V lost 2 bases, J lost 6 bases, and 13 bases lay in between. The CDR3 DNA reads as TGTGCCAGCAGCTTAGATGCAGGGTTGGATGGCTACACCTTC. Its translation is CASSLDAGLDGYTF.

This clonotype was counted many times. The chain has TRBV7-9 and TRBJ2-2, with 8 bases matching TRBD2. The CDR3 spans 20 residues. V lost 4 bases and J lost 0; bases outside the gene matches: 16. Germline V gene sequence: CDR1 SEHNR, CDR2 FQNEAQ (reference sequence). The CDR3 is CASSSTPGLDVISNTGELFF. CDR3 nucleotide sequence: TGTGCCAGCAGCTCTACCCCGGGACTAGATGTGATATCGAACACCGGGGAGCTGTTTTTT. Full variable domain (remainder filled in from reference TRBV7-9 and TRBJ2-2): DTGVSQNPRHKITKRGQNVTFRCDPISEHNRLYWYRQTLGQGPEFLTYFQNEAQLEKSRLLSDRFSAERPKGSFSTLEIQRTEQGDSAMYLCASSSTPGLDVISNTGELFFGEGSRLTVL.

The CDR3 DNA is TGTGCCAGCAGACCCTTTGACAGGGCTAGGACAGATACGCAGTATTTT. This codes for CASRPFDRARTDTQYF. The V and J genes are TRBV28 and TRBJ2-3, with 7 bases aligning to TRBD1. V shed 6 bases, J shed 3 bases, and the junction held 12 bases outside the gene matches. The CDR3 loop spans 16 amino acids. Germline V gene lookup returns CDR1 MDHEN and CDR2 SYDVKM.

The CDR3 nucleotides are TGTGCCAGCAGCTACCCCTCACAAGAGACCCAGTACTTC. This sequence encodes CASSYPSQETQYF. The chain has TRBV7-9 and TRBJ2-5; D uncertain. V lost 4 bases and J lost 2, with 8 bases in between. The CDR3 is 13 amino acids. CDR1 is SEHNR, CDR2 FQNEAQ, per germline (reference sequence).

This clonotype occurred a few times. The CDR3 protein is CAIGKQGEDTQYF. The CDR3 DNA reads as TGTGCCATCGGAAAACAGGGGGAAGATACGCAGTATTTT. The chain employs TRBV10-3 and TRBJ2-3; 8 bases are a match to TRBD1. The germline gives CDR1 ENHRY, CDR2 SYGVKD. This CDR3 contains 13 residues. V gave up 8 bases and J gave up 5 bases; unmatched junction bases: 6.

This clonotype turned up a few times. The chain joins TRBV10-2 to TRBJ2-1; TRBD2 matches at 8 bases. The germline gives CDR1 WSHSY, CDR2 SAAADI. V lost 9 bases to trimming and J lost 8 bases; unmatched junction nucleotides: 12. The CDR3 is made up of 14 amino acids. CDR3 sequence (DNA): TGCGCCAGTAGATTAGCGGGAAAGCCTGATGAGCAGTTCTTC. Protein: CASRLAGKPDEQFF.

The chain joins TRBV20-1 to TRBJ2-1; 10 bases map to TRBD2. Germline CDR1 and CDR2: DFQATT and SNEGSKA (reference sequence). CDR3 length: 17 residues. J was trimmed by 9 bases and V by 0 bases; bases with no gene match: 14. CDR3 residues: CSARDGGLAGDSIEQFF. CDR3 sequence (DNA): TGCAGTGCTAGAGATGGTGGGCTAGCGGGAGACAGTATTGAGCAGTTCTTC.

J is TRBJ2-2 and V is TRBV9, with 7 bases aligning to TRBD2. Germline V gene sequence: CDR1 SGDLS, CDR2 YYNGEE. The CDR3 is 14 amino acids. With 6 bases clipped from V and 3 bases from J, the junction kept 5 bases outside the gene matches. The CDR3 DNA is TGTGCCAGCAAGGGGAGGGCCGACACCGGGGAGCTGTTTTTT. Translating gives CASKGRADTGELFF.

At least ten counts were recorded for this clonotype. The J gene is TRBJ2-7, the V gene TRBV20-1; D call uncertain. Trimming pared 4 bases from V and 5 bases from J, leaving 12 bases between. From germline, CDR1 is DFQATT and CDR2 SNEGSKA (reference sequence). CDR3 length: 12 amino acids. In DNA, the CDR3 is TGCAGTGCTATTCGCCATAGAGACGAGCAGTACTTC. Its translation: CSAIRHRDEQYF.

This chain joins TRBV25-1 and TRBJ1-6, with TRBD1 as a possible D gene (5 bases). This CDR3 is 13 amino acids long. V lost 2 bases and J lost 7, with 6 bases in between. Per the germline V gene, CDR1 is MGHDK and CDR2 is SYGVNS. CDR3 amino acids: CASSEGGNSPLHF. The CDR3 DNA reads TGTGCCAGCAGTGAAGGGGGAAATTCACCCCTCCACTTT.

The CDR3 coding sequence is TGTGCCAGCAGCCAGCGGGAGACCTCCTACGAGCAGTACTTC. This codes for CASSQRETSYEQYF. The chain couples TRBV7-9 to TRBJ2-7; TRBD2 matches at 8 bases. Losses at the gene ends were 5 bases for V and 0 bases for J; bases not matched to a gene: 3. The CDR3 sequence is 14 residues long. The germline CDR1 and CDR2 sequences are SEHNR and FQNEAQ (reference sequence).

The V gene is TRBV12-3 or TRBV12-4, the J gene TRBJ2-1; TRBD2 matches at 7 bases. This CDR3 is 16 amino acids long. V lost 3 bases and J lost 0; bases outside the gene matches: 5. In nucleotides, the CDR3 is TGTGCCAGCAGTTTTAATAGCGGGTACTCCTACAATGAGCAGTTCTTC. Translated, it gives CASSFNSGYSYNEQFF.

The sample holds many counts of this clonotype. The CDR3 reads CASSPVSGANVLTF. CDR3 nucleotide sequence: TGTGCCAGCTCACCTGTAAGTGGGGCCAACGTCCTGACTTTC. This sequence joins TRBV18 and TRBJ2-6; D remains unclear. Germline V gene data show CDR1 as KGHSH and CDR2 as LQKENI. Deletions cut 3 bases from V and 3 bases from J, with 6 bases between. The CDR3 runs to 14 residues.

The CDR3 loop reads CASRAGSNGNQPQHF. DNA of the CDR3: TGCGCCAGCAGGGCCGGATCGAACGGCAATCAGCCCCAGCATTTT. V is TRBV10-2 and J is TRBJ1-5; D gene uncertain. Per the germline V gene, CDR1 is WSHSY and CDR2 is SAAADI. The V end was cut by 6 bases, the J end by 2 bases, with 14 bases between. This CDR3 has 15 residues.

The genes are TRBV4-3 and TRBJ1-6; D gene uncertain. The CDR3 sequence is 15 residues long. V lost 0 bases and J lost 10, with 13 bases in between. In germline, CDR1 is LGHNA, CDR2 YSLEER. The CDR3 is CASSQEQSPRSPLHF. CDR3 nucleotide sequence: TGCGCCAGCAGCCAAGAACAGAGCCCGAGATCACCCCTCCACTTT.